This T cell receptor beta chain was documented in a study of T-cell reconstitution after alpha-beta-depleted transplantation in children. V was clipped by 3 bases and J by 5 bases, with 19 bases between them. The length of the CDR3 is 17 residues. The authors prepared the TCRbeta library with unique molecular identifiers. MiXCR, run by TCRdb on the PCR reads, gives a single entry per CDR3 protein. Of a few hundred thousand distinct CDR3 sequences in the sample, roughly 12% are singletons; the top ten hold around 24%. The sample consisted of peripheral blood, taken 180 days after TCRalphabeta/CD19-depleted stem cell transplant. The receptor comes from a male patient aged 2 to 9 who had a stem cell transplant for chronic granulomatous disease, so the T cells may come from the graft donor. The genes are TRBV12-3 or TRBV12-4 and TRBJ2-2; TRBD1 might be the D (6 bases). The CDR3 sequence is CASSFSVLRGKTGELFF. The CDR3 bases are TGTGCCAGCAGTTTTAGCGTCCTGAGGGGGAAAACCGGGGAGCTGTTTTTT.